This T cell receptor (delta chain) was captured by sequencing in a study of gamma-delta chains in newborns, infants, children. Study-wide context: Microbial exposure reportedly drives polyclonal innate γδ T cell expansion after birth.

The CDR3 is 17 residues long. From germline, CDR1 is GEAIGNYY and CDR2 EKD. This clone appeared a few times. Mismatch with germline at one junction end may stem from a read error. TCRdb reran clone calling via CATT on the reads. The table lists about 15,000 delta-chain clones, roughly 7% of them singletons. The TCR originated in a child who was a newborn, infant or young child, either healthy, febrile or measles-vaccinated (not recorded which). The sample consisted of blood. This chain links TRDV2 with TRDJ3, with 10 nucleotides matching TRDD3. CDR3 coding DNA: TGTGCCTGTGACAACACTGGGGGATTTTGGGACACCCGACAGACGTTTTTC. Translation gives CACDNTGGFWDTRQTFF.